The rows below give T cell receptor beta chains drawn from one sample of a study of shared clonotypes between healthy human individuals. TCRdb's copy holds only in-frame clones and misses some; the assay was immunoSEQ multiplex PCR. The sample has about 2.1 million clones, 80% to 95% seen once. Sequencing used naive CD8+ T cells from PBMCs. The receptors were gathered from a man younger than 35 in good health. Some clones in this sample may be carry-over from other donors' samples. Both conserved end residues are part of each CDR3. Each record gives: D gene, V gene, clone size, J gene, CDR3 DNA, CDR3 protein. A D gene is named only where the DNA matches it firmly. Clone size, where shown, is once, few, many, or a class for clones that have expanded.

d_call: TRBD1; v_call: TRBV27; clone_size: NA; j_call: TRBJ1-1; cdr3_nt: TGTGCCAGCAGTCCAAGACAGGGGATGAACACTGAAGCTTTCTTT; cdr3_aa: CASSPRQGMNTEAFF
d_call: NA; v_call: TRBV10-1; clone_size: NA; j_call: TRBJ2-7; cdr3_nt: TGCGCCAGCAGTGAAGGTGCCCTCGAGCAGTACTTC; cdr3_aa: CASSEGALEQYF
d_call: NA; v_call: TRBV19; clone_size: NA; j_call: TRBJ2-7; cdr3_nt: TGTGCCAGTAGTCATGGGAGTTTGTACGAGCAGTACTTC; cdr3_aa: CASSHGSLYEQYF
d_call: NA; v_call: TRBV19; clone_size: NA; j_call: TRBJ2-1; cdr3_nt: TGTGCCAGTAGCCTTGGGGCCAAACGCAATGAGCAGTTCTTC; cdr3_aa: CASSLGAKRNEQFF
d_call: NA; v_call: TRBV6-5; clone_size: NA; j_call: TRBJ1-1; cdr3_nt: TGTGCCAGCAGTGACCAGCAGAGAGGTGGGGCTTTCTTT; cdr3_aa: CASSDQQRGGAFF
d_call: NA; v_call: TRBV5-1; clone_size: NA; j_call: TRBJ1-2; cdr3_nt: TGCGCCAGCGGACTGCGAGGCGGCTATGGCTACACCTTC; cdr3_aa: CASGLRGGYGYTF
d_call: NA; v_call: TRBV9; clone_size: NA; j_call: TRBJ2-4; cdr3_nt: TGTGCCAGCAGCGTAGCGGGAGAGGGTTACATTCAGTACTTC; cdr3_aa: CASSVAGEGYIQYF
d_call: NA; v_call: TRBV7-8; clone_size: NA; j_call: TRBJ2-1; cdr3_nt: TGTGCCAGCAGTTCCGGGCCCATAAGGAATGAGCAGTTCTTC; cdr3_aa: CASSSGPIRNEQFF
d_call: TRBD1; v_call: TRBV7-3; clone_size: NA; j_call: TRBJ2-2; cdr3_nt: TGTGCCAGCAGCTTAACCCGGGACAGGGGAAACACCGGGGAGCTGTTTTTT; cdr3_aa: CASSLTRDRGNTGELFF
d_call: TRBD2; v_call: TRBV5-1; clone_size: NA; j_call: TRBJ2-7; cdr3_nt: TGCGCCAGCAGCTTGAACCTAGCGGGAGGGTCCCACGAGCAGTACTTC; cdr3_aa: CASSLNLAGGSHEQYF
d_call: NA; v_call: TRBV29-1; clone_size: NA; j_call: TRBJ2-7; cdr3_nt: TGCAGCGTTACCGGGACATCGGTCTCCTACGAGCAGTACTTC; cdr3_aa: CSVTGTSVSYEQYF
d_call: NA; v_call: TRBV6-1; clone_size: few; j_call: TRBJ1-1; cdr3_nt: TGTGCCAGCATTGGCCTGACTACTTTCTTT; cdr3_aa: CASIGLTTFF
d_call: NA; v_call: TRBV7-9; clone_size: NA; j_call: TRBJ2-1; cdr3_nt: TGTGCCAGCAGCACCCGGAGAAATGAGCAGTTCTTC; cdr3_aa: CASSTRRNEQFF
d_call: TRBD1; v_call: TRBV5-4; clone_size: once; j_call: TRBJ1-1; cdr3_nt: TGTGCCAGCAGCTTGGACAGGGGGAGTCAATGGACTGAAGCTTTCTTT; cdr3_aa: CASSLDRGSQWTEAFF
d_call: NA; v_call: TRBV13; clone_size: NA; j_call: TRBJ2-3; cdr3_nt: TGTGCCAGCAGCGCGGAGTCAACAGATACGCAGTATTTT; cdr3_aa: CASSAESTDTQYF
d_call: NA; v_call: TRBV28; clone_size: NA; j_call: TRBJ2-2; cdr3_nt: TGTGCCAGCAGTTTACCAACTAGTGCAGGGATGAACACCGGGGAGCTGTTTTTT; cdr3_aa: CASSLPTSAGMNTGELFF
d_call: NA; v_call: TRBV5-5; clone_size: NA; j_call: TRBJ1-2; cdr3_nt: TGTGCCAGCAGCTTGGGGCTAGGGGCGGCCAACTATGGCTACACCTTC; cdr3_aa: CASSLGLGAANYGYTF
d_call: NA; v_call: TRBV5-6; clone_size: NA; j_call: TRBJ2-4; cdr3_nt: TGTGCCAGCAGCGGACAAGCGCTAGCCAAAAACATTCAGTACTTC; cdr3_aa: CASSGQALAKNIQYF
d_call: NA; v_call: TRBV9; clone_size: NA; j_call: TRBJ2-1; cdr3_nt: TGTGCCAGCAGCGTAGCCAGGGAGCATGAGCAGTTCTTC; cdr3_aa: CASSVAREHEQFF
d_call: TRBD2; v_call: TRBV28; clone_size: NA; j_call: TRBJ2-7; cdr3_nt: TGTGCCAGCAGTCGACTAGCGGGAGGCAGAGGATCCTACGAGCAGTACTTC; cdr3_aa: CASSRLAGGRGSYEQYF
d_call: TRBD2; v_call: TRBV10-3; clone_size: NA; j_call: TRBJ2-7; cdr3_nt: TGTGCCATCAGCCGAATCCCGGGACTAGCGCACCACGAGCAGTACTTC; cdr3_aa: CAISRIPGLAHHEQYF
d_call: NA; v_call: TRBV5-1; clone_size: NA; j_call: TRBJ2-1; cdr3_nt: TGCGCCAGCAGCTTAAGTATTACCTTAGGGAATGAGCAGTTCTTC; cdr3_aa: CASSLSITLGNEQFF
d_call: NA; v_call: TRBV27; clone_size: NA; j_call: TRBJ2-7; cdr3_nt: TGTGCCAGCAATTTATTGGGGGCCGCCTACGAGCAGTACTTC; cdr3_aa: CASNLLGAAYEQYF
d_call: TRBD2; v_call: TRBV27; clone_size: NA; j_call: TRBJ2-1; cdr3_nt: TGTGCCAGCAGTTTACTACTAGCGGCGCACAATGAGCAGTTCTTC; cdr3_aa: CASSLLLAAHNEQFF
d_call: NA; v_call: TRBV6-1; clone_size: NA; j_call: TRBJ1-2; cdr3_nt: TGTGCCAGCAGGGGGAGGGACATCGTCTATGGCTACACCTTC; cdr3_aa: CASRGRDIVYGYTF
d_call: TRBD2; v_call: TRBV5-1; clone_size: NA; j_call: TRBJ2-7; cdr3_nt: TGCGCCAGCAGCGAATCTAGCGGGAGAAGGTACGAGCAGTACTTC; cdr3_aa: CASSESSGRRYEQYF
d_call: TRBD2; v_call: TRBV9; clone_size: NA; j_call: TRBJ2-7; cdr3_nt: TGTGCCAGCAGCGGCGGGGGACTAGCGGGGCCCTACGAGCAGTACTTC; cdr3_aa: CASSGGGLAGPYEQYF
d_call: TRBD2; v_call: TRBV7-8; clone_size: NA; j_call: TRBJ2-6; cdr3_nt: TGTGCCACCCACGCGGCCGGGAGGGCCGCCCTAGGGGCCAACGTCCTGACTTTC; cdr3_aa: CATHAAGRAALGANVLTF
d_call: NA; v_call: TRBV27; clone_size: NA; j_call: TRBJ2-7; cdr3_nt: TGTGCCAGCGGGTCTCCCGGGACGGGGGAATTC; cdr3_aa: CASGSPGTGEF
d_call: NA; v_call: TRBV28; clone_size: NA; j_call: TRBJ2-2; cdr3_nt: TGTGCCAGCAGTCCTCTAGGCCTAACCGGGGAGCTGTTTTTT; cdr3_aa: CASSPLGLTGELFF
d_call: NA; v_call: TRBV28; clone_size: NA; j_call: TRBJ2-7; cdr3_nt: TGTGCCAGCAGCAACTCATTTCGGGAGAACTCCTACGAGCAGTACTTC; cdr3_aa: CASSNSFRENSYEQYF
d_call: NA; v_call: TRBV28; clone_size: NA; j_call: TRBJ2-7; cdr3_nt: TGTGCCAGCAGTCCTGAGCGGGAAGGGGGCGTATCCTACGAGCAGTACTTC; cdr3_aa: CASSPEREGGVSYEQYF
d_call: NA; v_call: TRBV7-9; clone_size: NA; j_call: TRBJ2-5; cdr3_nt: TGTGCCAGCAGCTTAGAGTCCCGAGCCTCGGAGACCCAGTACTTC; cdr3_aa: CASSLESRASETQYF
d_call: NA; v_call: TRBV27; clone_size: NA; j_call: TRBJ1-5; cdr3_nt: TGTGCCAGCAGTCCACGGGAGGGCTGGAGGGGGAGCAATCAGCCCCAGCATTTT; cdr3_aa: CASSPREGWRGSNQPQHF
d_call: NA; v_call: TRBV5-1; clone_size: NA; j_call: TRBJ2-1; cdr3_nt: TGCGCCAGCAGCCGAAGCCCGGGTCTAGCCTACAATGAGCAGTTCTTC; cdr3_aa: CASSRSPGLAYNEQFF
d_call: TRBD2; v_call: TRBV6-1; clone_size: NA; j_call: TRBJ2-7; cdr3_nt: TGTGCCAGCAGTGAAGCATTGGCTAGCGGGAGCTACGAGCAGTACTTC; cdr3_aa: CASSEALASGSYEQYF